This entry concerns a single TCR beta chain. The antigen is not known. Nested PCRs (approximately 16 and 10 cycles, two total) were applied to TCRalpha and TCRbeta cDNA. TCRdb processed the 5' RACE reads again and assigns one entry to each CDR3 protein, with no DNA. The repertoire shows roughly 200,000 distinct CDR3 sequences; the top ten hold 1.6%. This sample was included in a study of monozygotic twins with inflammatory bowel disease. Study results and caveats: IBD patients carried less diverse TCRbeta repertoires (inverse Simpson) than healthy co-twins. Twins classed as concordant or discordant showed no difference in repertoire similarity, possibly from limited power. People with IBD had fewer clonotypes in common with others than healthy twins did, especially with disease activity.

Germline V lookup: CDR1 MNHEY, CDR2 SMNVEV (reference sequence). There are 15 residues in the CDR3. This TCR was sampled from a human donor with ulcerative colitis or Crohn's disease, or a healthy co-twin of an affected twin (not recorded which). The chain is built from TRBV27 and TRBJ2-2; absent DNA, TCRdb's TRBD1 call cannot be checked. The source material was blood. This CDR3 is CASTSGQAHTGELFF.